Sequencing of this TCR beta chain was carried out in a study of T-cell reconstitution after alpha-beta-depleted transplantation in children. Study findings and constraints: The high TCRbeta diversity at day 60 in some patients came from surviving recipient T cells and thymic progenitors. At one year after transplant, newly produced T cells mostly accounted for T-cell counts and diversity. Several hundred rapidly expanded clones from non-depleted graft cells reportedly supplied alpha-beta T cells about two months post-transplant.

A note on this clonotype: The antigen remains unidentified.

Trimming shortened V by 5 bases and J by 8 bases, and 13 bases separated the two germline ends. The CDR3 covers 13 residues. Germline V gene lookup returns CDR1 LGHNA and CDR2 YSLEER. The library targeted TCRbeta and was prepared with unique molecular identifiers. TCRdb reprocessed the PCR reads with MiXCR, giving one entry per CDR3 protein. This table has approximately 350,000 distinct CDR3 sequences, about 17% appearing once. The sequences come from PBMCs, mostly from graft donor cells, collected 360 days after TCRalphabeta/CD19-depleted stem cell transplant. This sequence joins TRBV4-3 and TRBJ2-1; perhaps TRBD2 as D (6 bases). This TCR was sampled from a male patient between 2 and 15 years old who had a stem cell transplant for acute lymphoblastic leukemia, so the T cells may come from the graft donor. CDR3 DNA: TGCGCCAGCAGCGCGGGACCCCCCCATGAGCAGTTCTTC. It encodes CASSAGPPHEQFF.